Listed here are 31 T cell receptor beta chains from one sample, sequenced in a study of blood T cell repertoires in COVID-19. Produced via immunoSEQ multiplex PCR; TCRdb's table is partial and in-frame only. Of some 100,000 clones in the sample, 80% to 90% were seen once. The sequencing sample was made of PBMCs or T cells enriched from blood (not recorded which). The receptor set was obtained from a woman between 45 and 65 years old who had recovered from COVID-19.

For the CDR3, the DNA is TGTGCCAGTAGTTTTCTAGGTCAGCCCCAGCATTTT. This translates into CASSFLGQPQHF. This chain uses TRBV19 with TRBJ1-5; D not resolved. Germline CDR1 LNHDA, CDR2 SQIVND (reference sequence). V shed 5 bases and J shed 6 bases, with 8 bases lying between them. The CDR3 length is 12 residues.

The chain links TRBV6-4 to TRBJ1-1; D is perhaps TRBD1 (5 bases). Trimming took 3 bases from V and 1 from J, leaving 6 bases between them. The CDR3 runs to 13 residues. Germline V gene sequence: CDR1 MRHNA, CDR2 SNTAGT. Here the CDR3 DNA reads TGTGCCAGCAGTGAACAGGAGAACACTGAAGCTTTCTTT. Translation gives CASSEQENTEAFF.

V gene TRBV7-8 combines with J gene TRBJ1-2; 11 nucleotides align to TRBD1. Germline V gives CDR1 SGHVS, CDR2 FQNEAQ. This CDR3 is 16 amino acids long. The V gene end was trimmed by 5 bases and the J gene end by 5 bases; junction bases not matched to a gene: 10. The CDR3 sequence: CASSPHPGTGGYGYTF. Here the CDR3 DNA reads TGTGCCAGCAGCCCCCATCCCGGGACAGGGGGTTATGGCTACACCTTC.

The CDR3 nucleotides read TGTGCCAGTAGTACACTAGGGACAGGTCCCTCCTACGAGCAGTACTTC. This codes for CASSTLGTGPSYEQYF. The V call is TRBV19, the J call TRBJ2-7, with 8 bases lining up with TRBD1. This CDR3 is 16 amino acids long. Trimming removed 4 bases from V and 0 bases from J; junction bases left unmatched: 8. The V gene's germline CDR1 is LNHDA and CDR2 SQIVND (reference sequence). Looking up the rest from reference TRBV19 and TRBJ2-7 gives the full variable domain: DGGITQSPKYLFRKEGQNVTLSCEQNLNHDAMYWYRQDPGQGLRLIYYSQIVNDFQKGDIAEGYSVSREKKESFPLTVTSAQKNPTAFYLCASSTLGTGPSYEQYFGPGTRLTVT.

The chain uses TRBV24-1 and TRBJ2-7, with D unclear. Per germline, CDR1 KGHDR and CDR2 SFDVKD. The CDR3 extends over 14 amino acids. V shed 4 bases and J shed 0 bases, with 9 bases lying between them. DNA of the CDR3: TGTGCCACCAGTGACCCTGCGGCCTCCTACGAGCAGTACTTC. Its translation: CATSDPAASYEQYF.

The rearrangement links TRBV25-1 to TRBJ2-2, with 12 bases matching TRBD1. V shed 8 bases and J 7 bases; nucleotides not matched to a gene: 11. The germline V gene has CDR1 MGHDK and CDR2 SYGVNS. The CDR3 consists of 16 residues. CDR3 in DNA: TGTGCCAGCTCCACCCGGGACAGGGGGCTGAACGGGGAGCTGTTTTTT. Translated, it gives CASSTRDRGLNGELFF. Supplemented by reference TRBV25-1 and TRBJ2-2, the full variable domain reads EADIYQTPRYLVIGTGKKITLECSQTMGHDKMYWYQQDPGMELHLIHYSYGVNSTEKGDLSSESTVSRIRTEHFPLTLESARPSHTSQYLCASSTRDRGLNGELFFGEGSRLTVL.

This sequence joins TRBV5-1 and TRBJ2-6, with D unresolved. Trimming took off 4 bases at V and 0 bases at J, with 5 bases between the two ends. This CDR3 comprises 14 residues. CDR1 and CDR2 (germline): SGHRS, YFSETQ. This CDR3 reads CASSLLSGANVLTF. CDR3 DNA sequence: TGCGCCAGCAGCCTACTCTCTGGGGCCAACGTCCTGACTTTC. Combining the CDR3 with reference TRBV5-1 and TRBJ2-6 gives the whole variable domain KAGVTQTPRYLIKTRGQQVTLSCSPISGHRSVSWYQQTPGQGLQFLFEYFSETQRNKGNFPGRFSGRQFSNSRSEMNVSTLELGDSALYLCASSLLSGANVLTFGAGSRLTVL.

This chain connects TRBV7-9 to TRBJ1-1, with D possibly being TRBD1 (6 bases). V lost 0 bases to trimming and J lost 0 bases, with 8 bases between them. CDR1 and CDR2 from the germline V gene are SEHNR and FQNEAQ (reference sequence). There are 15 residues in the CDR3. CDR3 nucleotide sequence: TGTGCCAGCAGCTTAGCGGCAGGGGTGAACACTGAAGCTTTCTTT. Its translation: CASSLAAGVNTEAFF.

Concerning this clone: In the same sample, other DNA sequences code for this CDR3. The rearrangement uses TRBV28 and TRBJ2-3; the D is unclear. V lost 3 bases and J lost 0, with 10 bases in between. Germline CDR1 and CDR2: MDHEN and SYDVKM. CDR3 length: 15 amino acids. The CDR3: CASSFGGSSTDTQYF. The CDR3 DNA sequence: TGTGCCAGCAGTTTTGGCGGATCTAGCACAGATACGCAGTATTTT. Variable domain in full (rest from reference TRBV28 and TRBJ2-3): DVKVTQSSRYLVKRTGEKVFLECVQDMDHENMFWYRQDPGLGLRLIYFSYDVKMKEKGDIPEGYSVSREKKERFSLILESASTNQTSMYLCASSFGGSSTDTQYFGPGTRLTVL.

J is TRBJ1-2 and V is TRBV11-2; D is uncertain. The V end was cut by 7 bases, the J end by 2 bases, with 14 bases between. CDR3 length: 14 residues. Per the germline V gene, CDR1 is SGHAT and CDR2 is FQNNGV. This chain's CDR3 is CASTQAGGNYGYTF. The CDR3, as DNA: TGTGCCAGCACCCAAGCCGGAGGGAACTATGGCTACACCTTC.

The chain recombines TRBV6-2 or TRBV6-3 with TRBJ1-1, with a possible D match to TRBD1 (5 bases). Between the trimmed V and J ends, which lost 4 bases and 1 base, there was a span of 10 bases. This CDR3 region has 14 residues. Per the germline V gene, CDR1 is MNHEY and CDR2 is SVGEGT. CDR3 region: CASSSIQGNTEAFF. CDR3 coding DNA: TGTGCCAGCAGTTCTATCCAGGGGAACACTGAAGCTTTCTTT.

The chain is built from TRBV7-3 and TRBJ2-2, with 9 bases lining up with TRBD2. V gave up 2 bases and J gave up 5 bases; unmatched junction bases: 6. The CDR3 length is 16 residues. Germline V lookup: CDR1 SGHTA, CDR2 FQGTGA. As DNA, the CDR3 is TGTGCCAGCAGCTTATCGCCTAGCGGGGTTACCGGGGAGCTGTTTTTT. It is translated as CASSLSPSGVTGELFF.

Here the CDR3 reads CASSGTSGKSEQFF. The CDR3 nucleotides are TGCGCCAGCAGCGGGACTAGCGGGAAAAGTGAGCAGTTCTTC. The chain combines TRBV5-1 with TRBJ2-1, with 13 bases lining up with TRBD2. V dropped 4 bases and J dropped 9; count of bases not matched to a gene: 4. The CDR3 is 14 residues long. Germline loops: CDR1 SGHRS, CDR2 YFSETQ.

This clone occurred once. V and J are TRBV6-5 and TRBJ1-2; D may be TRBD1 (5 bases). This CDR3 comprises 14 residues. From germline, CDR1 is MNHEY and CDR2 SVGAGI. The V end was cut by 6 bases, the J end by 8 bases, with 19 bases between. The CDR3 sequence: CASSRAGGGWGYTF. In DNA, the CDR3 is TGTGCCAGCAGCCGAGCGGGGGGAGGTTGGGGCTACACCTTC.

This chain links TRBV27 with TRBJ1-6; D is uncertain. CDR1 MNHEY and CDR2 SMNVEV come from the germline V gene (reference sequence). V lost 6 bases and J lost 0, with 6 bases in between. CDR3 size: 14 residues. For the CDR3, the DNA is TGTGCCAGCAGGCTCAGCTCCTATAATTCACCCCTCCACTTT. Amino acids: CASRLSSYNSPLHF.

This chain connects TRBV5-6 to TRBJ1-2, with D tentatively TRBD1 (5 bases). This CDR3 is built from 15 residues. V lost 4 bases and J lost 0, with 13 bases in between. Per germline, CDR1 SGHDT and CDR2 YYEEEE. Written as DNA, the CDR3 is TGTGCCAGCAGCCCTAGTGGGGCTGCTAACTATGGCTACACCTTC. Protein product: CASSPSGAANYGYTF.

The V call is TRBV5-4, the J call TRBJ1-4, with D perhaps matching TRBD1 (6 bases). CDR3 length: 15 residues. V was clipped by 4 bases and J by 7 bases, with 17 bases between them. CDR1 is SGHNT and CDR2 is YYREEE in the germline V gene (reference sequence). Here the CDR3 DNA reads TGTGCCAGCAGCGCCAAGACAGGCGAGCGTGAAAAACTGTTTTTT. Encoded protein: CASSAKTGEREKLFF. Full variable domain (rest looked up from reference TRBV5-4 and TRBJ1-4): ETGVTQSPTHLIKTRGQQVTLRCSSQSGHNTVSWYQQALGQGPQFIFQYYREEENGRGNFPPRFSGLQFPNYSSELNVNALELDDSALYLCASSAKTGEREKLFFGSGTQLSVL.

The genes are TRBV28 and TRBJ2-7; 8 bases are a match to TRBD1. Germline-derived CDR1 and CDR2 are MDHEN and SYDVKM. This CDR3 region has 16 residues. Unmatched junction bases numbered 20, after V lost 5 bases and J lost 11 bases. The CDR3 spells CASSPSRQGFRFPEYF. The CDR3 coding sequence is TGTGCCAGCAGTCCCTCAAGACAGGGGTTCAGGTTTCCTGAGTACTTC.

The chain combines TRBV19 with TRBJ2-1; TRBD1 agrees at 7 bases. This CDR3 has 12 amino acids. Germline CDR1 and CDR2: LNHDA and SQIVND (reference sequence). Trimming cost V 6 bases and J 4 bases; bases outside gene matches: 0. The CDR3 protein is CASRGQYNEQFF. The CDR3 DNA is TGTGCCAGTAGGGGACAGTACAATGAGCAGTTCTTC.

The CDR3 DNA sequence: TGCGCCAGCAGCCAAGCCTTGAGGACAGGAGAAATTTCCTACGAGCAGTACTTC. Encoded protein: CASSQALRTGEISYEQYF. The chain links TRBV4-1 to TRBJ2-7, with TRBD1 matching 7 bases. V dropped 1 base and J dropped 1; count of bases not matched to a gene: 13. The germline V gene encodes CDR1 MGHRA and CDR2 YSYEKL. This CDR3 has 18 amino acids.

This clone was counted a single time. The chain combines TRBV5-1 with TRBJ2-7; 7 bases match TRBD1. Germline CDR1 reads SGHRS; CDR2 reads YFSETQ. This CDR3 has 15 amino acids. V shed 0 bases and J 6 bases; nucleotides not matched to a gene: 9. The chain's CDR3 is CASSLADREWAEQYF. CDR3 nucleotides: TGCGCCAGCAGCTTGGCCGACAGGGAATGGGCCGAGCAGTACTTC.

This chain connects TRBV28 to TRBJ1-2; TRBD1 aligns across 8 bases. CDR1 and CDR2 from the germline V gene are MDHEN and SYDVKM. With V trimmed by 4 bases and J by 5 bases, 12 bases remained unmatched. The CDR3 extends over 16 amino acids. Here the CDR3 reads CASSSNGQGRIYGYTF. CDR3 sequence (DNA): TGTGCCAGCAGTTCAAATGGACAGGGCCGTATATATGGCTACACCTTC.

This rearrangement joins TRBV28 to TRBJ1-5, with D tentatively TRBD1 (6 bases). Germline-derived CDR1 and CDR2 are MDHEN and SYDVKM. Trimming stripped 8 bases from V and 0 bases from J, with 14 bases between. CDR3 size: 15 residues. CDR3: CASRRTDYSNQPQHF. The CDR3, as DNA: TGTGCCAGCCGCCGGACAGATTATAGCAATCAGCCCCAGCATTTT.

The chain carries TRBV19 and TRBJ1-3, with unresolved D. Germline V gene sequence: CDR1 LNHDA, CDR2 SQIVND (reference sequence). There are 17 residues in the CDR3. V was trimmed by 1 base and J by 2 bases, leaving 15 bases between them. This chain's CDR3 is CASSIGRGGTAGNTIYF. Written as DNA, the CDR3 is TGTGCCAGTAGTATAGGCCGGGGAGGTACCGCTGGAAACACCATATATTTT.

The J gene is TRBJ2-3, the V gene TRBV6-1; the match to TRBD2 covers 12 bases. V dropped 2 bases and J dropped 3; count of bases not matched to a gene: 9. In germline, CDR1 is MNHNS, CDR2 SASEGT. The CDR3 extends over 18 amino acids. The CDR3 DNA reads TGTGCCAGCAGTGAACTAGCGGGAGGGGCGGGGTGGACAGATACGCAGTATTTT. Amino acids: CASSELAGGAGWTDTQYF.

The gene calls are TRBV5-1 and TRBJ2-2, with D unclear. The CDR3 loop spans 13 amino acids. CDR1 is SGHRS, CDR2 YFSETQ, per germline. V gave up 5 bases and J gave up 7 bases, with 12 bases separating them. CDR3 in DNA: TGCGCCAGCAGTTGGGTAGGAGACGGGGAGCTGTTTTTT. As protein: CASSWVGDGELFF.

For the CDR3, the DNA is TGTGCCAGCAGTCTGACATCTCAGCCCCAGCATTTT. Its translation: CASSLTSQPQHF. The V and J genes are TRBV28 and TRBJ1-5; D remains ambiguous. Trimming shortened V by 5 bases and J by 6 bases, and 8 bases separated the two germline ends. The CDR3 is made up of 12 amino acids. Germline values: CDR1 MDHEN, CDR2 SYDVKM.

V gene TRBV15 combines with J gene TRBJ2-1; TRBD2 matches at 12 bases. In germline, CDR1 is LNHNV, CDR2 YYDKDF (reference sequence). The CDR3 is made up of 15 amino acids. The trim removed 4 bases at V and 12 bases at J, leaving 10 bases unmatched. CDR3 loop: CATSTRTSGAVWQFF. The CDR3 DNA reads TGTGCCACCAGCACCAGGACTAGCGGGGCTGTGTGGCAGTTCTTC.

This clone occurred once. The chain recombines TRBV7-2 with TRBJ1-3; a possible D gene is TRBD1 (6 bases). Trimming cost V 5 bases and J 5 bases, with 19 bases left between them. Germline lookup yields CDR1 SGHTA and CDR2 FQGNSA. The CDR3 contains 16 residues. The CDR3 region has the DNA TGTGCCAGCAGCCAATGGGGGGGCGCCGGGAGAAACACCATATATTTT. Translation: CASSQWGGAGRNTIYF.

This chain links TRBV3-1 (or the pseudogene TRBV3-2) with TRBJ1-4, with no clear D. This CDR3 has 16 residues. Germline CDR1 and CDR2: LGHDT and YNNKEL (reference sequence). The ends were cut back, 4 bases at V and 0 bases at J, with 12 bases in the middle. The CDR3 DNA reads as TGTGCCAGCAGCCCCACCTGGGGAGCAACTAATGAAAAACTGTTTTTT. Encoded protein: CASSPTWGATNEKLFF.

This sequence joins TRBV12-2 and TRBJ2-3; the D call of TRBD1 is as the table states it, not checked on the DNA. TRBV12-2 is termed a pseudogene. The CDR3 has 14 residues. CDR3 residues: CASRLMAYSNTQYF. The CDR3 DNA sequence: TGTGCAAGTCGCTTAATGGCTTATTCAAATACGCAGTATTTT.